Listed below are T cell receptor beta chains from one sample, sequenced in a study of blood T cell repertoires in COVID-19. Profiled with immunoSEQ multiplex PCR; TCRdb holds only in-frame clones, not every one. The sample lists about 250,000 clones; 65% to 90% were seen once. Sequences were obtained from peripheral blood. The receptors shown here come from a man in his fifties with active or convalescent COVID-19. Both conserved end residues are part of each CDR3. The order of the fields is J gene, V gene, clone size, D gene, CDR3 DNA, CDR3 protein. D genes are given only for firm matches. Some rows mark clone size as missing; the rest say once, few, many or name a class of expanded clone.

TRBJ2-2	TRBV27	.	.	TGTGCCAGCACTCAGGGCACTACGAACACCGGGGAGCTGTTTTTT	CASTQGTTNTGELFF
TRBJ1-4	TRBV5-4	.	.	TGTGCCAGCAGCTTGAGGCCAGGTGAAAAACTGTTTTTT	CASSLRPGEKLFF
TRBJ2-1	TRBV2	.	.	TGTGCCAGCAGTGGAGTCGGCTCCTACAATGAGCAGTTCTTC	CASSGVGSYNEQFF
TRBJ2-3	TRBV30	.	TRBD2	TGTGCCTGGAGTGTCCTAGCGGGAGTGGCAGATACGCAGTATTTT	CAWSVLAGVADTQYF
TRBJ2-7	TRBV5-4	.	TRBD1	TGTGCCAGCAGCCCCTCTTCCGGTAGACAGGGGTACGAGCAGTACTTC	CASSPSSGRQGYEQYF
TRBJ2-3	TRBV9	once	TRBD2	TGTGCCAGCAGCGTTAGCGGGACGATCCGGAGCACAGATACGCAGTATTTT	CASSVSGTIRSTDTQYF
TRBJ1-1	TRBV19	.	.	TGTGCCAGTAAGGGGGGGCCATCGAACACTGAAGCTTTCTTT	CASKGGPSNTEAFF
TRBJ1-2	TRBV6-5	few	TRBD1	TGTGCCAGCAGTTACATCGCCAGACAGGGGAGCTATGGCTACACCTTC	CASSYIARQGSYGYTF
TRBJ1-2	TRBV27	.	TRBD1	TGTGCCAGCAGTCCGAGGATGGGGACAGGGCGATTCTATGGCTACACCTTC	CASSPRMGTGRFYGYTF
TRBJ2-3	TRBV28	.	TRBD2	TGTGCCAGCAACCCGGGGGGGAGTGATACGCAGTATTTT	CASNPGGSDTQYF
TRBJ1-3	TRBV5-6	once	.	TGTGCCAGCAGCCTGCGACAGGATAGAAACACCATATATTTT	CASSLRQDRNTIYF
TRBJ1-1	TRBV7-9	.	.	TGTGCCAGCAGCTTCGGAGAGGAGGCTTTCTTT	CASSFGEEAFF
TRBJ2-7	TRBV19	.	.	TGTGCCAGTTCCAGGGGAACCTACGAGCAGTACTTC	CASSRGTYEQYF
TRBJ2-7	TRBV4-1	.	TRBD2	TGCGCCAGCAGCCGCACCTTTAGCGGGAGTCCCTACGAGCAGTACTTC	CASSRTFSGSPYEQYF
TRBJ2-7	TRBV5-1	.	.	TGCGCCAGCAGCTTGCAGGGCGGAACCTACGAGCAGTACTTC	CASSLQGGTYEQYF
TRBJ2-7	TRBV2	once	.	TGTGCCAGCAGTGAGAGTCTAGCACTATACGAGCAGTACTTC	CASSESLALYEQYF
TRBJ2-7	TRBV10-3	.	TRBD1	TGTGCCATCAGTCGAAAGACCGGGACAGGAGGAGAGCAGTACTTC	CAISRKTGTGGEQYF
TRBJ1-1	TRBV19	few	.	TGTGCCAGTAGTATAGAAACAGGGCAGGAAAAAGCTTTCTTT	CASSIETGQEKAFF
TRBJ1-2	TRBV18	.	.	TGTGCCAGCTCACCAACGGCGAGGGATGGCTACACCTTC	CASSPTARDGYTF
TRBJ2-2	TRBV5-6	.	TRBD1	TGTGCCAGCAGCCTATCTTGGACAGGGTCAGCCGGGGAGCTGTTTTTT	CASSLSWTGSAGELFF
TRBJ2-1	TRBV3-1/TRBV3-2	once	TRBD2	TGTGCCAGCAGCCAAGGGACTAGAGCTTACAATGAGCAGTTCTTC	CASSQGTRAYNEQFF
TRBJ2-3	TRBV7-3	.	TRBD2	TGTGCCAGCAGCCCAGCGGGGAGTCCCACAGATACGCAGTATTTT	CASSPAGSPTDTQYF
TRBJ2-2	TRBV24-1	once	.	TGTGCCACCAGTGACCCGTCTAGCGTCTACACCGGGGAGCTGTTTTTT	CATSDPSSVYTGELFF
TRBJ1-6	TRBV2	.	.	TGTGCCAGCAGCCTTGTCTCGAGCTCCTATAATTCACCCCTCCACTTT	CASSLVSSSYNSPLHF
TRBJ1-6	TRBV27	.	.	TGTGCCAGCAGACAGATAGATAATTCACCCCTCCACTTT	CASRQIDNSPLHF
TRBJ2-3	TRBV12-3/TRBV12-4	.	.	TGTGCCAGCAGCCCCGGGACTGAAGGCCAGTATTTT	CASSPGTEGQYF
TRBJ1-5	TRBV5-1	.	.	TGCGCCAGCAGCCCGGACAGCTACTATCAGCCCCAGCATTTT	CASSPDSYYQPQHF
TRBJ2-7	TRBV18	.	.	TGTGCCAGCTCACCAAGCCCACAGACCTCCTACGAGCAGTACTTC	CASSPSPQTSYEQYF
TRBJ2-5	TRBV3-1/TRBV3-2	.	.	TGTGCCAGCGCCCCCCCCGGAGAGACCCAGTACTTC	CASAPPGETQYF
TRBJ2-7	TRBV5-1	.	TRBD1	TGCGCCAGCAGCACGACAGGGGGTATGGGGTACGAGCAGTACTTC	CASSTTGGMGYEQYF
TRBJ2-3	TRBV6-2/TRBV6-3	.	.	TGTGCCAGCAGTTACAGTACTATGGAACCCAGACCCACAGATACGCAGTATTTT	CASSYSTMEPRPTDTQYF
TRBJ1-2	TRBV7-9	.	TRBD1	TGTGCCAGCAGCCCCCTGGGACAGGATAGCAGGTACACCTTC	CASSPLGQDSRYTF
TRBJ2-5	TRBV5-6	.	TRBD2	TGTGCCAGCAGCTTGGTGGGACTAGCCTCACAAGAGACCCAGTACTTC	CASSLVGLASQETQYF
TRBJ1-1	TRBV29-1	.	TRBD1	TGCAGCGTTGGAGAGTATCGGGACAGTGAAGCTTTCTTT	CSVGEYRDSEAFF
TRBJ1-2	TRBV3-1/TRBV3-2	.	.	TGTGCCAGCAGCCAAGTATCGGGGGGCTACACCTTC	CASSQVSGGYTF
TRBJ2-5	TRBV3-1/TRBV3-2	few	.	TGTGCCAGCAGCCGCCGGGAGACCCAGTACTTC	CASSRRETQYF
TRBJ1-2	TRBV29-1	.	.	TGCAGCGTTGAAGGTGGGGAAACGGGATCAACGGGTACGGGCTACACCTTC	CSVEGGETGSTGTGYTF
TRBJ2-7	TRBV4-1	.	TRBD2	TGCGCCAGCAGCCAAGATCTTGGTAGCGGGAGATCACCCTACGAGCAGTACTTC	CASSQDLGSGRSPYEQYF
TRBJ1-1	TRBV11-2	.	.	TGTGCCAGCAGCTCCCTTAAACCGGGGGGCAAGGTCACTGAAGCTTTCTTT	CASSSLKPGGKVTEAFF
TRBJ2-2	TRBV6-2/TRBV6-3	.	.	TGTGCCAGCAGTTACCCCGCGGGGCGGGTGATTAACACCGGGGAGCTGTTTTTT	CASSYPAGRVINTGELFF
TRBJ1-5	TRBV10-2	few	.	TGCGCCAGCAGTGCCCCGCGGCGAGGGATAGCAGGCCGTCAGCCCCAGCATTTT	CASSAPRRGIAGRQPQHF
TRBJ2-3	TRBV5-1	.	.	TGCGCCAGCAGCTCCTTTGGGGAGAGATTCACAGATACGCAGTATTTT	CASSSFGERFTDTQYF
TRBJ1-2	TRBV10-3	once	.	TGTGCCATCAGTGCGCCTCGCCAGGGGAACTATGGCTACACCTTC	CAISAPRQGNYGYTF
TRBJ1-2	TRBV10-3	.	.	TGTGCCATCAGTGAGTCGGGGCAGGCAGCCCCCTATGGCTACACCTTC	CAISESGQAAPYGYTF
TRBJ1-2	TRBV27	.	.	TGTGCCAGCCGATCGGGAAGCTATGGCTACACCTTC	CASRSGSYGYTF
TRBJ2-6	TRBV13	.	TRBD1	TGTGCCAGCAGCTTAGGCCTATTAGGGGACAGGGGGCTTGGGGTGCCCAGTGGGGCCAACGTCCTGACTTTC	CASSLGLLGDRGLGVPSGANVLTF
TRBJ2-3	TRBV5-4	once	TRBD2	TGTGCCAGCAGCTTGGGCGGGAGGGCCTCAGATACGCAGTATTTT	CASSLGGRASDTQYF